This T cell receptor beta chain was observed in a study of patients and donors after allogeneic stem cell transplantation. Germline lookup yields CDR1 SGHVS and CDR2 FQNEAQ. V was clipped by 2 bases and J by 4 bases; unmatched bases: 3. This CDR3 is 15 amino acids long. MiXCR, applied by TCRdb to the RT-PCR reads, yields one record per CDR3 protein. Of around 200,000 distinct CDR3 sequences listed, 38% were seen once; the top ten hold under 14%. This clonotype was counted only a few times. This sequence was found in a human donor who was either an allogeneic HSCT recipient or a stem cell or donor lymphocyte infusion donor (not recorded which). It is not recorded whose cells these are; they may come from a transplant donor. The chain couples TRBV7-8 to TRBJ2-5; TRBD1 matches at 11 bases. The sample consisted of blood, either unsorted or a sorted T cell fraction (not recorded which). CDR3 in DNA: TGTGCCAGCAGCTTACCGGACAGGGGGCGAGAGACCCAGTACTTC. Protein: CASSLPDRGRETQYF.